This T cell receptor (beta chain) derives from a study of blood T cells in healthy people across ages. Study summary: In model experiments, template switching was able to capture about one barcoded beta molecule for every two T cells that were present. Study results and limitations: The study found more naive CD4+ cells and higher diversity in long-lived than aged donors.

The CDR3 is made up of 17 amino acids. Germline V gene data show CDR1 as MGHRA and CDR2 as YSYEKL. The ends lost 1 base at V and 2 bases at J; junction bases unmatched: 10. Comments on this clonotype: Antigen: not known.

The authors isolated at least 7 million PBMCs per sample. Total RNA was isolated from each sample in quantities of at least 5 micrograms. Then a second PCR, running roughly 7 to 11 cycles, was carried out with a sample-barcoded 5' primer and a J-beta primer mix. TCRdb redid the calling of the 5' RACE reads with MiXCR, one entry per CDR3 protein. The top ten clones hold 10% to 15% of a sample with approximately 880,000 distinct CDR3 sequences, roughly 48% of them seen once. This receptor was identified in a man younger than 45 in good health. The genes are TRBV4-1 and TRBJ2-5, with 7 positions matching TRBD2. The material sequenced was blood. CDR3 DNA: TGCGCCAGCAGCCAAGGGCGGGGTAGCGGGTTTCAAGAGACCCAGTACTTC. It specifies CASSQGRGSGFQETQYF.